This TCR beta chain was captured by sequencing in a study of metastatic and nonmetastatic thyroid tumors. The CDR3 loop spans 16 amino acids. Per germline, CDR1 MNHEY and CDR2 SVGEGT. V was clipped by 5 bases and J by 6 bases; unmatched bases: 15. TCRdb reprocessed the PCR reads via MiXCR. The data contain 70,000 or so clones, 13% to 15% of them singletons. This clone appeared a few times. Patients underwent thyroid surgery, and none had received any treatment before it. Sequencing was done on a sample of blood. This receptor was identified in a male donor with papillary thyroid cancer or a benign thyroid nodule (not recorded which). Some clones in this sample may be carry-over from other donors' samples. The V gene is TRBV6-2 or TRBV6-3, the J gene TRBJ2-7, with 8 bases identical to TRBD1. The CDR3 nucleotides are TGTGCCAGCAGTCAGTCCAGGGGGCCCATTATATCCGAGCAGTACTTC. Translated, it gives CASSQSRGPIISEQYF.